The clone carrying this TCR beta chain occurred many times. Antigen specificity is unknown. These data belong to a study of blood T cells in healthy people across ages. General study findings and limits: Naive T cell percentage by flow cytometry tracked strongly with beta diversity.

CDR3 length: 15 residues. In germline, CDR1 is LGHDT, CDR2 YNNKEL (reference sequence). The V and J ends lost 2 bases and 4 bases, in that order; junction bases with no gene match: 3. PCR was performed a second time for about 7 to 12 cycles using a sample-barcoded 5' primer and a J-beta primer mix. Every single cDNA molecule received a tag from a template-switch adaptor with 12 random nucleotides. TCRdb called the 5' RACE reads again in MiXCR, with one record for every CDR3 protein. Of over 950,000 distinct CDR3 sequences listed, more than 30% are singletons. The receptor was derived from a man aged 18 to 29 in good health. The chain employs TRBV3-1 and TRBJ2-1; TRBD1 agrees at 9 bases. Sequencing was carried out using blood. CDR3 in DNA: TGTGCCAGCAGCCAACCAGGACAGGGGTACAATGAGCAGTTCTTC. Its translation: CASSQPGQGYNEQFF.